This T cell receptor beta chain was observed in a study of blood T cell repertoires in COVID-19. This CDR3 spans 16 amino acids. Germline CDR1 and CDR2: KGHSH and LQKENI. The junction had 8 bases not matched to a gene; V was cut back by 5 bases and J by 2 bases. Sequenced by immunoSEQ multiplex PCR; TCRdb stores in-frame clones only, minus some. The data show fewer than 140,000 clones, with 84% seen just once and 11% to 15% held by the top ten. Material for sequencing was peripheral blood. The chain has TRBV18 and TRBJ2-2, with TRBD1 identical over 7 bases. The receptor was isolated from a woman aged 55-75 years with acute or convalescent COVID-19. CDR3 protein: CASSADRALNTGELFF. CDR3 nucleotides: TGTGCCAGCTCAGCAGACAGGGCGCTTAACACCGGGGAGCTGTTTTTT.